What follows are 7 T cell receptor beta chains derived from one specimen sequenced in a study of Ad26.COV2.S vaccination and SARS-CoV-2 variants. The method was immunoSEQ multiplex PCR; TCRdb's version includes in-frame clones alone and lacks a portion of them. The sample yields 400,000 or so clones, about 88% seen once. Sample treatment: 15 to 20 received Ad26.COV2.S at low or high dose, single or two shots; 5 received placebo; per-sample allocation not given. Sampling was performed 63 days after the first vaccine or placebo injection. The input for sequencing was peripheral blood, taken in a trial of Ad26.COV2.S vaccine versus placebo. Every receptor here comes from a person aged 18 to 65 who received the Ad26.COV2.S COVID-19 vaccine or a placebo.

J is TRBJ1-2 and V is TRBV6-5, with D maybe TRBD1 (5 bases). Germline loops: CDR1 MNHEY, CDR2 SVGAGI. The CDR3 sequence is 15 residues long. The germline V and J ends were trimmed by 4 bases and 0 bases, with 12 bases remaining between them. The CDR3 sequence: CASSSTGLTNYGYTF. In DNA, the CDR3 is TGTGCCAGCAGTTCCACAGGACTTACTAACTATGGCTACACCTTC.

The gene calls are TRBV11-2 and TRBJ1-1, with D uncertain. Germline CDR1 reads SGHAT; CDR2 reads FQNNGV. V lost 3 bases, J lost 1 base, and 6 bases lay in between. The length of the CDR3 is 13 residues. CDR3 DNA: TGTGCCAGCAGCTTTCAAGGGAACACTGAAGCTTTCTTT. Protein product: CASSFQGNTEAFF.

The chain employs TRBV2 and TRBJ1-2; weak D call: TRBD1 (6 bases). The CDR3 totals 15 residues. CDR1 and CDR2 from the germline V gene are SNHLY and FYNNEI. The V gene lost 11 bases and the J gene lost 6 bases, with 25 bases spanning the gap. In DNA form, the CDR3 reads TGTGCCGGTAGGGGGGTTCCCCCTCTTGGGGATGGCTACACCTTC. Protein: CAGRGVPPLGDGYTF.

This clone came up a few times. Other nucleotide sequences in the sample specify the same CDR3. The rearrangement joins TRBV7-8 to TRBJ1-5; 7 nucleotides agree with TRBD1. The CDR3 extends over 13 amino acids. With V trimmed by 3 bases and J by 4 bases, 0 bases remained unmatched. Germline loops: CDR1 SGHVS, CDR2 FQNEAQ. CDR3 region: CASSLGQNQPQHF. The CDR3 DNA follows: TGTGCCAGCAGCTTGGGACAGAATCAGCCCCAGCATTTT.

The J gene is TRBJ1-2, the V gene TRBV2; no reliable D call. This CDR3 has 13 residues. With 6 bases removed from V and 2 bases from J, the gap between germline ends came to 10 bases. CDR1 and CDR2 from the germline V gene are SNHLY and FYNNEI. The CDR3 nucleotides are TGTGCCAGCAGAGACCAAAGAAACTATGGCTACACCTTC. Its protein product is CASRDQRNYGYTF.

This clone was detected only once. V usage is TRBV7-5 and J usage is TRBJ1-2. TRBV7-5 is flagged as a pseudogene. This CDR3 has 13 residues. CDR3 loop: CVRSLDHVYGYTF. The CDR3 region has the DNA TGTGTCAGAAGCTTAGACCATGTCTATGGCTACACCTTC.

The chain combines TRBV9 with TRBJ2-7; TRBD2 agrees at 11 bases. Unmatched junction bases numbered 10, after V lost 7 bases and J lost 1 base. The CDR3 runs 16 residues. The germline CDR1 and CDR2 sequences are SGDLS and YYNGEE. The CDR3 sequence: CASAETSGDQSYEQYF. CDR3 nucleotide sequence: TGTGCCAGCGCGGAGACTAGCGGGGACCAATCCTACGAGCAGTACTTC. Based on the CDR3 plus reference TRBV9 and TRBJ2-7, the full variable domain is DSGVTQTPKHLITATGQRVTLRCSPRSGDLSVYWYQQSLDQGLQFLIQYYNGEERAKGNILERFSAQQFPDLHSELNLSSLELGDSALYFCASAETSGDQSYEQYFGPGTRLTVT.